Listed below are T cell receptor beta chains from one sample, sequenced in a study of healthy donors' naive CD4 and CD8 T cells. TCRdb re-analysed the reads in MiXCR, keeping a single row per CDR3 protein. The table has around 180,000 distinct CDR3 sequences, around 74% seen once. The sample consisted of naive CD4+ and CD8+ T cells sorted from blood, pooled from several donors. All receptors come from a pool of human donors in good health; the sample pools cells from several healthy donors. The CDR3 runs from the conserved cysteine through the conserved F or W. D genes are given only for firm matches. The size of a clone is reported for some rows only, either as once, few or many, or as a class for expanded clones.

J gene,clone size,V gene,D gene,CDR3 protein,CDR3 DNA
TRBJ2-7,NA,TRBV29-1,TRBD1,CSVELDDRGPYEQYF,TGCAGCGTTGAACTAGATGACAGGGGGCCTTACGAGCAGTACTTC
TRBJ2-1,NA,TRBV6-5,TRBD1,CASRRQGLFYNEQFF,TGTGCCAGCAGGAGACAGGGGTTATTCTACAATGAGCAGTTCTTC
TRBJ2-7,NA,TRBV29-1,NA,CSAYRNYEQYF,TGCAGCGCCTACAGGAACTACGAGCAGTACTTC
TRBJ2-1,few,TRBV6-6,TRBD2,CASGLAGNEQFF,TGTGCCAGCGGACTAGCGGGCAATGAGCAGTTCTTC
TRBJ2-7,NA,TRBV6-6,NA,CASTQGYEQYF,TGTGCCAGCACCCAGGGCTACGAGCAGTACTTC
TRBJ2-7,NA,TRBV29-1,TRBD2,CSVAGGGPIYEQYF,TGCAGCGTTGCTGGCGGGGGGCCCATTTACGAGCAGTACTTC
TRBJ2-1,few,TRBV5-6,NA,CASSLAGGGNEQFF,TGTGCCAGCAGCTTGGCCGGCGGTGGTAATGAGCAGTTCTTC
TRBJ1-1,NA,TRBV12-3/TRBV12-4,NA,CASSLTWDTEAFF,TGTGCCAGCAGCCTAACCTGGGACACTGAAGCTTTCTTT
TRBJ1-2,NA,TRBV12-3/TRBV12-4,NA,CASRGAGSYGYTF,TGTGCCAGCAGAGGGGCTGGATCATATGGCTACACCTTC
TRBJ1-6,once,TRBV7-8,NA,CASSVIQGFSSYNSPLHF,TGTGCCAGCAGCGTTATACAGGGTTTCAGCTCCTATAATTCACCCCTCCACTTT
TRBJ2-7,NA,TRBV29-1,TRBD2,CSIRTSGTYEQYF,TGCAGCATTAGGACTAGCGGGACCTACGAGCAGTACTTC
TRBJ1-1,NA,TRBV29-1,NA,CSARQNTEAFF,TGCAGCGCTCGACAGAACACTGAAGCTTTCTTT